These T cell receptor beta chains were read from a single sample in a study of blood T cell repertoires in COVID-19. TCRdb's table, derived via immunoSEQ multiplex PCR, lists solely in-frame clones and lacks some. The repertoire holds approximately 670,000 clones, with about 90% as singletons. Sequenced: peripheral blood. These receptors were obtained from a woman aged 18-29 years with acute or convalescent COVID-19. Both conserved end residues are part of each CDR3. Fields, in order: CDR3 length, V gene, J gene, clone size, D gene, CDR3 protein, CDR3 DNA. A D gene is named only where the DNA matches it firmly. The size entry is marked missing in some rows and otherwise reads once, few, many or a size class.

len: 14; v_gene: TRBV7-2; j_gene: TRBJ2-1; abundance: NA; d_gene: NA; CDR3aa: CATGNRAPYNEQFF; CDR3nt: TGTGCCACCGGCAACAGGGCTCCATACAATGAGCAGTTCTTC
len: 16; v_gene: TRBV28; j_gene: TRBJ2-6; abundance: NA; d_gene: NA; CDR3aa: CASSLSGGAGANVLTF; CDR3nt: TGTGCCAGCAGTTTATCGGGGGGCGCTGGGGCCAACGTCCTGACTTTC
len: 13; v_gene: TRBV19; j_gene: TRBJ1-2; abundance: once; d_gene: TRBD1; CDR3aa: CASKGRGKYGYTF; CDR3nt: TGTGCCAGTAAGGGCAGGGGGAAATATGGCTACACCTTC
len: 15; v_gene: TRBV4-2; j_gene: TRBJ2-7; abundance: NA; d_gene: NA; CDR3aa: CASSQDGRDAYEQYF; CDR3nt: TGTGCCAGCAGCCAAGATGGGCGGGACGCCTACGAGCAGTACTTC
len: 12; v_gene: TRBV29-1; j_gene: TRBJ1-1; abundance: NA; d_gene: NA; CDR3aa: CSVEAGGPEAFF; CDR3nt: TGCAGCGTTGAAGCGGGGGGCCCTGAAGCTTTCTTT
len: 14; v_gene: TRBV19; j_gene: TRBJ1-1; abundance: NA; d_gene: NA; CDR3aa: CASSMTVGYTEAFF; CDR3nt: TGTGCCAGTAGTATGACCGTCGGGTACACTGAAGCTTTCTTT
len: 14; v_gene: TRBV5-5; j_gene: TRBJ2-7; abundance: NA; d_gene: TRBD1; CDR3aa: CASNPTGGHYEQYF; CDR3nt: TGTGCCAGCAACCCGACAGGGGGCCACTACGAGCAGTACTTC
len: 13; v_gene: TRBV30; j_gene: TRBJ2-7; abundance: NA; d_gene: NA; CDR3aa: CAWSRDSSYEQYF; CDR3nt: TGTGCCTGGAGTAGGGACTCCTCCTACGAGCAGTACTTC
len: 16; v_gene: TRBV4-3; j_gene: TRBJ2-3; abundance: NA; d_gene: NA; CDR3aa: CASSQEFAFLTDTQYF; CDR3nt: TGCGCCAGCAGCCAAGAATTTGCGTTTCTCACAGATACGCAGTATTTT
len: 15; v_gene: TRBV24-1; j_gene: TRBJ1-5; abundance: NA; d_gene: NA; CDR3aa: CATSDPRQRNRPQHF; CDR3nt: TGTGCCACCAGTGATCCCAGACAACGCAATCGGCCCCAGCATTTT
len: 14; v_gene: TRBV7-9; j_gene: TRBJ1-1; abundance: NA; d_gene: TRBD1; CDR3aa: CASSFQGASTEAFF; CDR3nt: TGTGCCAGCAGCTTTCAGGGGGCCAGCACTGAAGCTTTCTTT
len: 14; v_gene: TRBV10-3; j_gene: TRBJ2-7; abundance: NA; d_gene: TRBD2; CDR3aa: CAIRGTSGGYEQYF; CDR3nt: TGTGCCATCAGGGGGACTAGCGGGGGCTACGAGCAGTACTTC
len: 14; v_gene: TRBV3-1/TRBV3-2; j_gene: TRBJ2-1; abundance: NA; d_gene: NA; CDR3aa: CASSPRALGGEQFF; CDR3nt: TGTGCCAGCAGCCCTCGGGCCCTGGGGGGTGAGCAGTTCTTC
len: 14; v_gene: TRBV6-2/TRBV6-3; j_gene: TRBJ1-5; abundance: NA; d_gene: TRBD1; CDR3aa: CASSMGTGNQPQHF; CDR3nt: TGTGCCAGCAGTATGGGGACAGGCAATCAGCCCCAGCATTTT
len: 16; v_gene: TRBV3-1/TRBV3-2; j_gene: TRBJ2-7; abundance: NA; d_gene: NA; CDR3aa: CASSQEGSGGFYEQYF; CDR3nt: TGTGCCAGCAGCCAAGAGGGCTCCGGGGGATTCTACGAGCAGTACTTC